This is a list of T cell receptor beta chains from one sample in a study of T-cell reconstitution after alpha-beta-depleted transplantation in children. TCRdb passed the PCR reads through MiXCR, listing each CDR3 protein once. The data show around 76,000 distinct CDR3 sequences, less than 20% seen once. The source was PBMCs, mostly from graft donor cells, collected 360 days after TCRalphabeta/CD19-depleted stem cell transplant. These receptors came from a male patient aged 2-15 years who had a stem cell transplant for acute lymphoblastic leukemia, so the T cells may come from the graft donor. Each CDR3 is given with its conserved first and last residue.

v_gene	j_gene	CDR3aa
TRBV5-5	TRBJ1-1	CASSLYTVNTEAFF
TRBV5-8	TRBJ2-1	CASSLATDWPYNEQFF
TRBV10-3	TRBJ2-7	CAISDWLAGGTGYEQYF
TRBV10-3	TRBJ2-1	CAIRGTSGAYNEQFF
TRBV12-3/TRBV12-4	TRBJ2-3	CASSPQRGRTQYF
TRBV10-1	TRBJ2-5	CASSEQGAKTQYF
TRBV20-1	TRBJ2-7	CSATSGTGGYEQYF
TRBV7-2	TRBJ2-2	CASSLEGIGELFF
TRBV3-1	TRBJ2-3	CASSQEALTGDTQYF
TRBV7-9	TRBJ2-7	CASSQTGQYEQYF
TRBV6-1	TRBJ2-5	CASSPRGWGPSPGTQYF
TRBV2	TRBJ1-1	CASSEARGGWGTEAFF
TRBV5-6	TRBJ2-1	CASSLGLAGRRVQYNEQFF
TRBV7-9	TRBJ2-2	CASSGPGARTGELFF
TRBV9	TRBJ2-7	CASSKLDLLLPYEQYF
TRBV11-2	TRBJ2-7	CASSLARVGRGDYEQYF
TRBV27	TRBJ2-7	CASSLTGLAGVEQYF
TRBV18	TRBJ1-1	CASSAYSPMNTEAFF
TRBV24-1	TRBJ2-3	CATSAGLAGRTDTQYF
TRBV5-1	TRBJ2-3	CASSFEQGIDTQYF
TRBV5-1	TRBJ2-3	CASSSLPGPLGPDTQYF
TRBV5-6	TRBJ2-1	CASSSGDFYNEQFF
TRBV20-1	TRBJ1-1	CSARTGGTEAFF
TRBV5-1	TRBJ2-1	CASSSRQGGSNEQFF
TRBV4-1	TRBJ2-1	CASSQEGLGNEQFF
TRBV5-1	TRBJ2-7	CASSLGQGSYEQYF
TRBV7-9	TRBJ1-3	CASSLGSRAIGNTIYF
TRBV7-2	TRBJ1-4	CASSLVGLSNEKLFF
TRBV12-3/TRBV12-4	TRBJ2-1	CASSLERGGRTYNEQFF
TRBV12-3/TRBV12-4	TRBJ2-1	CASSFLPGGPIF
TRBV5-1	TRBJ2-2	CASRGPPNTGELFF
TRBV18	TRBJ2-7	CASSASYEQYF
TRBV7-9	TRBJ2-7	CASTPEGSYGQYF
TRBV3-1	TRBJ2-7	CASSQDGGGPSYEQYF
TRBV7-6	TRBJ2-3	CASSLVLALTDTQYF
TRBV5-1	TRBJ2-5	CASSLAPRKGTQYF
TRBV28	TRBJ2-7	CASSLSYYEQYF
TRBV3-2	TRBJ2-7	CASSQRTSLTYSRNEQYF
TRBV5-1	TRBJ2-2	CASSLSTVNTGELFF
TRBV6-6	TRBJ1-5	CASSLRGNQPQHF
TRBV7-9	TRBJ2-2	CASSLPRIKRELFF